This TCR beta chain was retrieved from a study of blood T cell repertoires in COVID-19. The method was immunoSEQ multiplex PCR; TCRdb's version includes in-frame clones alone and lacks a portion of them. The sample contains about 250,000 clones, approximately 80% of which appear only once. Per the germline V gene, CDR1 is MDHEN and CDR2 is SYDVKM. The trim removed 7 bases at V and 6 bases at J, leaving 8 bases unmatched. This CDR3 spans 13 amino acids. The chain couples TRBV28 to TRBJ1-2; the match to TRBD1 covers 7 bases. Sequencing was done on a sample of peripheral blood. The origin of this receptor is a woman of 80 years or more with active or convalescent COVID-19. CDR3 region: CASKEGAVNGYTF. DNA of the CDR3: TGTGCCAGCAAAGAGGGGGCGGTCAATGGCTACACCTTC.